The rows below give T cell receptor beta chains drawn from one sample of a study of control samples from healthy donors and cancer patients. Clones were read by immunoSEQ multiplex PCR, and TCRdb kept only the in-frame ones, dropping some. The table shows tens of thousands of clones, with 83% occurring only once. Sequencing was performed on blood. The receptors shown here come from a man aged 60-69 years in good health. The conserved cysteine and the conserved F or W are not part of the CDR3 here. Clone size, where shown, is once, few, many, or a class for clones that have expanded.

clone size: .
V gene: TRBV27
J gene: TRBJ1-5
CDR3 protein: ASSLTPGGPNQPQH

clone size: .
V gene: TRBV7-8
J gene: TRBJ1-2
CDR3 protein: ASSPSEVNYGYT

clone size: once
V gene: TRBV19
J gene: TRBJ2-3
CDR3 protein: ASSTRTAGRTQY

clone size: .
V gene: TRBV5-1
J gene: TRBJ2-1
CDR3 protein: ASSLGLLSLLYNEQF

clone size: .
V gene: TRBV5-4
J gene: TRBJ1-2
CDR3 protein: ASSSLDRETSGYT

clone size: few
V gene: TRBV30
J gene: TRBJ1-6
CDR3 protein: AWSRGRNSPLH

clone size: once
V gene: TRBV29-1
J gene: TRBJ2-3
CDR3 protein: SPRLAGQDTQY

clone size: .
V gene: TRBV29-1
J gene: TRBJ2-3
CDR3 protein: SVELTATGTQY

clone size: .
V gene: TRBV27
J gene: TRBJ2-7
CDR3 protein: ASSLSGSLLEQY

clone size: .
V gene: TRBV28
J gene: TRBJ2-5
CDR3 protein: ASSLVVLAGVQETQY

clone size: once
V gene: TRBV28
J gene: TRBJ2-5
CDR3 protein: ASSPTSAGTGETQY

clone size: .
V gene: TRBV14
J gene: TRBJ2-3
CDR3 protein: ASSQDVVTSGSKNTQY

clone size: .
V gene: TRBV12-3/TRBV12-4
J gene: TRBJ1-1
CDR3 protein: ASSRTGYTEAF

clone size: .
V gene: TRBV7-2
J gene: TRBJ1-5
CDR3 protein: ASSSSRGDSNQPQH

clone size: few
V gene: TRBV7-2
J gene: TRBJ2-2
CDR3 protein: ASSLDGAGELF

clone size: once
V gene: TRBV9
J gene: TRBJ1-1
CDR3 protein: ASSYALNTEAF

clone size: .
V gene: TRBV5-6
J gene: TRBJ1-1
CDR3 protein: ASSLSLGSALSEAF

clone size: once
V gene: TRBV5-6
J gene: TRBJ2-7
CDR3 protein: ASSLIHYEQY

clone size: .
V gene: TRBV6-5
J gene: TRBJ1-1
CDR3 protein: ASSSPRDRRPEAF

clone size: many
V gene: TRBV18
J gene: TRBJ2-7
CDR3 protein: ASSPTSGGSYEQY

clone size: .
V gene: TRBV25-1
J gene: TRBJ1-1
CDR3 protein: ASSAEMGRRGTEAF

clone size: .
V gene: TRBV7-2
J gene: TRBJ2-7
CDR3 protein: ASSLSYEQY

clone size: .
V gene: TRBV27
J gene: TRBJ2-1
CDR3 protein: ASSSLPGTGGDEQF

clone size: .
V gene: TRBV11-3
J gene: TRBJ2-1
CDR3 protein: ASSLGLAANNEQF

clone size: few
V gene: TRBV2
J gene: TRBJ1-4
CDR3 protein: ASNSGWANEKLF

clone size: .
V gene: TRBV6-5
J gene: TRBJ1-4
CDR3 protein: ASSPPGERKLF

clone size: few
V gene: TRBV5-4
J gene: TRBJ1-1
CDR3 protein: ASSLMTVNTEAF

clone size: .
V gene: TRBV7-2
J gene: TRBJ1-2
CDR3 protein: ASSLGGQGAYGYT

clone size: few
V gene: TRBV27
J gene: TRBJ1-5
CDR3 protein: ASSVRAYDSNQPQH

clone size: .
V gene: TRBV7-3
J gene: TRBJ2-1
CDR3 protein: ASSSIRDDEQF

clone size: .
V gene: TRBV7-9
J gene: TRBJ2-1
CDR3 protein: ASSTSGSPYNEQF

clone size: once
V gene: TRBV7-6
J gene: TRBJ1-1
CDR3 protein: ASSLAIGGGTEAF

clone size: .
V gene: TRBV11-2
J gene: TRBJ1-2
CDR3 protein: ASSSLRWTTYGYT

clone size: .
V gene: TRBV5-1
J gene: TRBJ1-1
CDR3 protein: ASSLGQGVLNTEAF

clone size: .
V gene: TRBV6-2/TRBV6-3
J gene: TRBJ2-5
CDR3 protein: ASSYGTGSTTGGRETQY

clone size: .
V gene: TRBV9
J gene: TRBJ2-5
CDR3 protein: ASSYGTTQETQY

clone size: once
V gene: TRBV7-8
J gene: TRBJ2-1
CDR3 protein: ASSLVLAGGRNNEQF

clone size: .
V gene: TRBV11-2
J gene: TRBJ1-3
CDR3 protein: ASSLRIETGNTIY

clone size: .
V gene: TRBV5-1
J gene: TRBJ2-3
CDR3 protein: ASSSSFRVTDTQY

clone size: .
V gene: TRBV7-7
J gene: TRBJ2-1
CDR3 protein: ASSLGGSDNEQF

clone size: .
V gene: TRBV7-2
J gene: TRBJ2-2
CDR3 protein: ASSLAGVPGELF

clone size: .
V gene: TRBV29-1
J gene: TRBJ1-6
CDR3 protein: SVRDRGDSPLH

clone size: .
V gene: TRBV9
J gene: TRBJ1-1
CDR3 protein: ASSISAGRGLNTEAF

clone size: .
V gene: TRBV6-4
J gene: TRBJ1-5
CDR3 protein: ASSDDRVRPQH

clone size: once
V gene: TRBV6-6
J gene: TRBJ2-7
CDR3 protein: ASGQANYEQY

clone size: .
V gene: TRBV7-3
J gene: TRBJ1-2
CDR3 protein: ASSQTGGDT

clone size: .
V gene: TRBV3-1/TRBV3-2
J gene: TRBJ2-1
CDR3 protein: ASSQGMGSSYVYNEQF

clone size: .
V gene: TRBV6-5
J gene: TRBJ2-7
CDR3 protein: ASSSSGSSYEQY

clone size: .
V gene: TRBV3-1/TRBV3-2
J gene: TRBJ1-1
CDR3 protein: ASSQVLGATEAF

clone size: .
V gene: TRBV5-1
J gene: TRBJ2-3
CDR3 protein: ASSTWDDTDTQY

clone size: .
V gene: TRBV11-2
J gene: TRBJ2-7
CDR3 protein: ASSLSPTDYEQY

clone size: .
V gene: TRBV7-8
J gene: TRBJ1-1
CDR3 protein: ASSLGAYPNRGAF

clone size: .
V gene: TRBV9
J gene: TRBJ2-5
CDR3 protein: ASSVATGMRETQY

clone size: .
V gene: TRBV2
J gene: TRBJ2-2
CDR3 protein: ASGQPNTGELF